A single sample gave rise to the 14 T cell receptor beta chains below, sequenced in a study of breast tumors, draining lymph nodes, adjacent tissues. Samples came from axillary lymph nodes draining the breast cancer. TCRdb passed the multiplex PCR reads through MiXCR, listing each CDR3 protein once. The data contain about 94,000 distinct CDR3 sequences, about 27% of them singletons. Sequenced sample: axillary lymph node tissue. Receptors originate from a female donor with breast cancer. Some clones in this sample may be carry-over from other donors' samples.

In its sample, this clonotype is medium-sized. The CDR3 protein is CASTSMGQAQETQYF. The CDR3 region has the DNA TGTGCCAGCACCTCAATGGGACAGGCCCAAGAGACCCAGTACTTC. This chain joins TRBV2 and TRBJ2-5; 8 nucleotides agree with TRBD1. The CDR3 is 15 residues long. The ends lost 7 bases at V and 1 base at J; junction bases unmatched: 8. Germline V gives CDR1 SNHLY, CDR2 FYNNEI. The variable domain in full, completed from reference TRBV2 and TRBJ2-5, reads EPEVTQTPSHQVTQMGQEVILRCVPISNHLYFYWYRQILGQKVEFLVSFYNNEISEKSEIFDDQFSVERPDGSNFTLKIRSTKLEDSAMYFCASTSMGQAQETQYFGPGTRLLVL.

Many counts were recorded for this clonotype. The chain employs TRBV7-3 and TRBJ2-2; D is unresolved. The germline CDR1 and CDR2 sequences are SGHTA and FQGTGA. The V and J ends lost 0 bases and 4 bases respectively, with 15 bases between them. The CDR3 contains 17 residues. The CDR3 DNA follows: TGTGCCAGCAGCTTAACGTTGGGTCTCCCGGGCACCGGGGAGCTGTTTTTT. Encoded protein: CASSLTLGLPGTGELFF. The whole variable domain, remainder taken from reference TRBV7-3 and TRBJ2-2, is GAGVSQTPSNKVTEKGKYVELRCDPISGHTALYWYRQSLGQGPEFLIYFQGTGAADDSGLPNDRFFAVRPEGSVSTLKIQRTERGDSAVYLCASSLTLGLPGTGELFFGEGSRLTVL.

Worth noting for this clonotype: The CDR3 ends on some other residue instead of the conserved phenylalanine or tryptophan, so this is likely a read error. The rearrangement links TRBV12-3 or TRBV12-4 to TRBJ1-2; 7 bases are shared with TRBD1. This CDR3 is 13 amino acids long. The CDR3 DNA sequence: TGTACCAGCAGTCCAGGGGGGTTTTATGGCTACACCCTC. Protein product: CTSSPGGFYGYTL.

This rearrangement joins TRBV5-1 to TRBJ2-5; tentatively, D is TRBD2 (7 bases). The CDR3 contains 13 residues. The V gene lost 4 bases and the J gene lost 5 bases, with 12 bases spanning the gap. Germline V gene lookup returns CDR1 SGHRS and CDR2 YFSETQ. CDR3 region: CASSEQGGETQYF. The CDR3 DNA reads as TGCGCCAGCAGCGAACAGGGAGGGGAGACCCAGTACTTC.

To note about this clonotype: An end of the junction differs from the germline gene, which may be a read error. The V and J genes are TRBV7-9 and TRBJ2-1; the match to TRBD2 covers 14 bases. The CDR3 is made up of 15 amino acids. Germline CDR1 SEHNR, CDR2 FQNEAQ (reference sequence). CDR3 nucleotide sequence: TGTGCCAGCAGCCGCTTGGGACTAGCGGGAGTTGAGCAGCCCTTC. This encodes CASSRLGLAGVEQPF.

This clonotype was counted between two and nine times. The rearrangement uses TRBV5-1 and TRBJ1-1; D perhaps matches TRBD1 (6 bases). V was clipped by 0 bases and J by 3 bases, with 12 bases between them. The CDR3 runs to 15 residues. Germline CDR1 and CDR2: SGHRS and YFSETQ. DNA for the CDR3: TGCGCCAGCAGCTTGGCCCAGGGGATGGACACTGAAGCTTTCTTT. Translated: CASSLAQGMDTEAFF.

Of note for this clonotype: The junction does not match germline at one end; this may be a read error. The chain is built from TRBV5-8 and TRBJ1-5, with D uncertain. Per the germline V gene, CDR1 is SGHTS and CDR2 is YDEGEE. This CDR3 is built from 13 residues. CDR3 coding DNA: TGTGCCACCCGACGGGGAAGCAATCGGCCCCAGCATTTT. Translating gives CATRRGSNRPQHF. Complete variable domain (other parts from reference TRBV5-8 and TRBJ1-5): EAGVTQSPTHLIKTRGQQATLRCSPISGHTSVYWYQQALGLGLQFLLWYDEGEERNRGNFPPRFSGRQFPNYSSELNVNALELEDSALYLCATRRGSNRPQHFGDGTRLSIL.

This chain connects TRBV5-6 to TRBJ1-5; D call uncertain. Germline V gives CDR1 SGHDT, CDR2 YYEEEE. CDR3 length equals 17 residues. Trimming removed 2 bases at V and 11 bases at J, with 26 bases between. The CDR3 region is CASSLPSRASRQETQHF. CDR3 nucleotides: TGTGCCAGCAGCTTACCCTCTCGAGCTTCCCGCCAAGAGACCCAGCATTTT.

The genes are TRBV6-2 or TRBV6-3 and TRBJ1-1; D uncertain. This CDR3 comprises 12 residues. Germline assignment: CDR1 MNHEY and CDR2 SVGEGT. The V gene lost 6 bases and the J gene lost 7 bases, with 12 bases spanning the gap. The CDR3 region is CASRKPGVEAFF. The CDR3 DNA follows: TGTGCCAGCAGGAAGCCGGGAGTTGAAGCTTTCTTT.

This clonotype was detected many times. V usage is TRBV7-9 and J usage is TRBJ2-5, with D possibly TRBD1 on 5 matching bases. The CDR3 has 15 amino acids. Trimming cost V 6 bases and J 1 base, with 15 bases left between them. Germline V gene sequence: CDR1 SEHNR, CDR2 FQNEAQ (reference sequence). CDR3 sequence reads: CASRDSGRVQETQYF. The CDR3 DNA reads as TGTGCCAGCAGAGATTCGGGCAGGGTCCAAGAGACCCAGTACTTC.

Ten or more counts support this clonotype. The chain is built from TRBV19 and TRBJ2-6; 8 positions match TRBD2. The V and J ends lost 5 bases and 1 base, in that order; junction bases with no gene match: 10. This CDR3 contains 18 residues. The V gene's germline CDR1 is LNHDA and CDR2 SQIVND (reference sequence). This CDR3 is CASSGPGTSKSGANVLTF. The DNA of the CDR3 is TGTGCCAGTAGTGGACCTGGGACTAGTAAGTCTGGGGCCAACGTCCTGACTTTC.

This clonotype has a count of ten or more. The chain employs TRBV18 and TRBJ2-1, with 8 bases identical to TRBD2. This CDR3 contains 15 residues. The trim removed 3 bases at V and 6 bases at J, leaving 7 bases unmatched. Per the germline V gene, CDR1 is KGHSH and CDR2 is LQKENI. The CDR3 DNA reads TGTGCCAGCTCACCCTCAAGCGGGAGCTTCAATGAGCAGTTCTTC. Amino acid sequence: CASSPSSGSFNEQFF.

The chain carries TRBV5-4 and TRBJ1-1; 8 bases align to TRBD1. CDR1 and CDR2 (germline): SGHNT, YYREEE (reference sequence). V shed 0 bases and J 9 bases; nucleotides not matched to a gene: 4. The CDR3 covers 13 residues. The CDR3 DNA reads as TGTGCCAGCAGCTTGGGGACAGGGAGCCAAGCTTTCTTT. Its translation is CASSLGTGSQAFF.

This clonotype rates as medium-sized (0.01 to 0.1%). The CDR3 nucleotides read TGTGCCACCAGCAGGGTTACGGATTCACCCCTCCACTTT. This sequence encodes CATSRVTDSPLHF. The rearrangement joins TRBV15 to TRBJ1-6; no reliable D call. Per germline, CDR1 LNHNV and CDR2 YYDKDF (reference sequence). The V end lost 3 bases, the J end lost 8 bases, and 8 bases lay between the germline ends. The CDR3 has 13 residues.